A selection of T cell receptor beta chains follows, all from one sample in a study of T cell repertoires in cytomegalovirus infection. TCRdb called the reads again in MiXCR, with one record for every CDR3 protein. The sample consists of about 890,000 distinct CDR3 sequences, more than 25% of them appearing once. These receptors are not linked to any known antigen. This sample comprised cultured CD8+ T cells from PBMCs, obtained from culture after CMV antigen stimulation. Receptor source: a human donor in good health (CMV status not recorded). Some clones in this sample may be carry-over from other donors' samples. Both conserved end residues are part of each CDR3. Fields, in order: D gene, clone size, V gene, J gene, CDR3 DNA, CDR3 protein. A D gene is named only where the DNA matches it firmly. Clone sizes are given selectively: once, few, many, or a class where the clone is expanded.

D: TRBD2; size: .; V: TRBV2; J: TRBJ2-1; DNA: TGTGCCAGCAGTGATTTACTAGCGACCTACAATGAGCAGTTCTTC; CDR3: CASSDLLATYNEQFF
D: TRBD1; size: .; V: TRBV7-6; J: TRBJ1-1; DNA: TGTGCCAGCAGCCCCCGAAGGGGACAGGACACTGAAGCTTTCTTT; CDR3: CASSPRRGQDTEAFF
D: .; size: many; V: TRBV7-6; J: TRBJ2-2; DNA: TGTGCCAGCAGCCATCACCCGGGGGCCGGGGAGCTGTTTTTT; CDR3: CASSHHPGAGELFF
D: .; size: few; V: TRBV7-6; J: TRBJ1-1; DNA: TGTGCCAGCAGCTTAGCCCAGGGAACAACCACTGAAGCTTTCTTT; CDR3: CASSLAQGTTTEAFF
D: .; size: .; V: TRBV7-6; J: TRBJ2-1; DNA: TGTGCCAGCAGCTCCCTCGGGGCGGGCGATGAGCAGTTCTTC; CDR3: CASSSLGAGDEQFF
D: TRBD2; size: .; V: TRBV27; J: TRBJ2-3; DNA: TGTGCCGCGAGCGGGGGGTTCCCCACAGATACGCAGTATTTT; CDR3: CAASGGFPTDTQYF
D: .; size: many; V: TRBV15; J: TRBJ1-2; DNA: TGTGCCACCAGCAGCAGAGAGCGGTATGGCTACACCTTC; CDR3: CATSSRERYGYTF
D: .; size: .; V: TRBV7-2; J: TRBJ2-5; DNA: TGTGCCAGCAGCTCCCGACCGGGGGGCTCGGAGATCAAGTACTTC; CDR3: CASSSRPGGSEIKYF
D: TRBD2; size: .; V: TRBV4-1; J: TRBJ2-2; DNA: TGCGCCAGCAGCCACCCGCTAGCGGGGGGGGCCGGGGAGCTGTTTTTT; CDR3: CASSHPLAGGAGELFF
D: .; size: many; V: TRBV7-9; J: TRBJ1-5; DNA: TGTGCCAGCAGCAGACAGAATCAGCCCCAGCATTTT; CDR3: CASSRQNQPQHF
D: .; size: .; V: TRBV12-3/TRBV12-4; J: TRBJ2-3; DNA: TGTACCAGCAGACGGTGGAATACGCAGTATTTT; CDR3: CTSRRWNTQYF
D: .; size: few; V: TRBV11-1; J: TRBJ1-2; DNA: TGTGCCAGCAGCTTATTGGGGGGCCTCGGCTATGGCTACACCTTC; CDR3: CASSLLGGLGYGYTF
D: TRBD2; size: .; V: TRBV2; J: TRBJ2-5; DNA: TGTGCCAGCAGCATAGCGGGGGACCAAGAGACCCAGTACTTC; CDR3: CASSIAGDQETQYF
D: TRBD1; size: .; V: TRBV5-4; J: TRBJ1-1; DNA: TGTGCCAGCAGCTTGGCAGGACAGGGTCCCTCTCCTTTCTTT; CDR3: CASSLAGQGPSPFF
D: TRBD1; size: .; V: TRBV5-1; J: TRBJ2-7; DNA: TGCGCCAGCAGCTTGGTTCAGGGGGTTGAAGACGAGCAGTACTTC; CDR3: CASSLVQGVEDEQYF
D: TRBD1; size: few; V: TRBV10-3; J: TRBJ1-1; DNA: TGTGCCCACAGTCGGGGACAGGGGGACACTGAAGCTTTCTTT; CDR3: CAHSRGQGDTEAFF
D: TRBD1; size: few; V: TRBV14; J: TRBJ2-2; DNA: TGTGCCAGCAGCCTGGACAGGTTGGACACCGGGGAGCTGTTTTTT; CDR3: CASSLDRLDTGELFF
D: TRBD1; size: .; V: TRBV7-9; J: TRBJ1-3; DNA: TGTGCCAGCAGCTTGACAGGGGGCGGTGGAAACACCATATATTTT; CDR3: CASSLTGGGGNTIYF
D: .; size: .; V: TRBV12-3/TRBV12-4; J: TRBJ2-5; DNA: TGTGCCAGCAGTTTTACGCAAGAGACCCAGTACTTC; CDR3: CASSFTQETQYF